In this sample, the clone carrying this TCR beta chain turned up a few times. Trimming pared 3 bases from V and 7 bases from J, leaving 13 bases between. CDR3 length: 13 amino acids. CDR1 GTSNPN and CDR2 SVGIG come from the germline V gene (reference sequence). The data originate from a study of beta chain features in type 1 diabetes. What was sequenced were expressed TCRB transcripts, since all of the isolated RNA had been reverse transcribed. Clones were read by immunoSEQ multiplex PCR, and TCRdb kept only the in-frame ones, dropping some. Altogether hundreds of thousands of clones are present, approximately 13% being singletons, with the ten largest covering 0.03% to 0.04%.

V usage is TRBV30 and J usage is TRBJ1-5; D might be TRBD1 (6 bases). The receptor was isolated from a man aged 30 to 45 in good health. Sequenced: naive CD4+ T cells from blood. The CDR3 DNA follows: TGTGCCTGGAGGGCAGGGGTAGGGCAGCCCCAGCATTTT. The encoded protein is CAWRAGVGQPQHF.